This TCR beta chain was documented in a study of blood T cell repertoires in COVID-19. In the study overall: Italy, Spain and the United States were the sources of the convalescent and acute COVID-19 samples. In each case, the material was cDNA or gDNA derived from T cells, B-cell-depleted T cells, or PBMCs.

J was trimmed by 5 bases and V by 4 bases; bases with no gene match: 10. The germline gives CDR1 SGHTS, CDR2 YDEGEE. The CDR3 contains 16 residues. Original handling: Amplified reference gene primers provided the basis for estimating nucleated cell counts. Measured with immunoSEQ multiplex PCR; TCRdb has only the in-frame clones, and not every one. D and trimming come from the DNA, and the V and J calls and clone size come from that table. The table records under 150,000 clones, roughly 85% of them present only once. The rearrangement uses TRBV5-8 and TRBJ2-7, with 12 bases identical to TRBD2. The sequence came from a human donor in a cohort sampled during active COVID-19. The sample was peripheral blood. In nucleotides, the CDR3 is TGTGCCAGCAGCGTAATGTTGACTAGCGGGGGAGACGAGCAGTACTTC. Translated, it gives CASSVMLTSGGDEQYF.